A single sample gave rise to the 20 T cell receptor beta chains below, sequenced in a study of OX40 agonist ivuxolimab in advanced cancers. The protocol was immunoSEQ multiplex PCR, while the TCRdb copy is restricted to in-frame clones and leaves out a portion. The data contain approximately 110,000 clones, roughly 92% of them singletons. Sequences were derived from CD4+ or CD8+ T cells sorted from blood, sampled in a trial of the OX40 agonist ivuxolimab. These receptors originate from an adult with an advanced solid tumor such as melanoma, head and neck, liver or kidney cancer.

This chain links TRBV9 with TRBJ2-3; D unclear. V was shortened by 4 bases and J by 2 bases, with 14 bases between the two germline ends. The CDR3 totals 15 residues. Germline CDR1 is SGDLS and CDR2 is YYNGEE. CDR3 nucleotide sequence: TGTGCCAGCAGCCCTTCCGGAACTACCACAGATACGCAGTATTTT. This encodes CASSPSGTTTDTQYF.

The genes are TRBV5-1 and TRBJ1-1, with D possibly being TRBD1 (6 bases). V lost 3 bases and J 1 base, leaving 13 bases between the germline ends. There are 15 residues in the CDR3. The germline V gene encodes CDR1 SGHRS and CDR2 YFSETQ. The CDR3 here is CASSYLTGPNTEAFF. In DNA form, the CDR3 reads TGCGCCAGCAGCTACCTGACAGGACCGAACACTGAAGCTTTCTTT.

The V gene is TRBV7-2, the J gene TRBJ2-5, with D hard to call. V lost 3 bases and J 5 bases, leaving 10 bases between the germline ends. The CDR3 sequence is 13 residues long. The germline V gene has CDR1 SGHTA and CDR2 FQGNSA. The DNA of the CDR3 is TGTGCCAGCAGCTTTTCCGAATTGGAGACCCAGTACTTC. Translated, it gives CASSFSELETQYF.

This chain joins TRBV2 and TRBJ2-2; D not certain. In germline, CDR1 is SNHLY, CDR2 FYNNEI. The CDR3 consists of 10 residues. V was shortened by 9 bases and J by 6 bases, with 5 bases between the two germline ends. The CDR3 protein is CASWSGELFF. Written as DNA, the CDR3 is TGTGCCAGTTGGTCCGGGGAGCTGTTTTTT.

J is TRBJ2-2 and V is TRBV7-3, with 7 bases matching TRBD2. CDR1 and CDR2 from the germline V gene are SGHTA and FQGTGA. The CDR3 is made up of 14 amino acids. V dropped 2 bases and J dropped 6; count of bases not matched to a gene: 3. DNA of the CDR3: TGTGCCAGCAGCTTAGAGGCGGGGGCCGGGGAGCTGTTTTTT. It codes for CASSLEAGAGELFF.

The chain carries TRBV4-2 and TRBJ2-2, with D hard to call. The CDR3 has 16 residues. V gave up 0 bases and J gave up 2 bases, with 10 bases separating them. CDR1 is LGHNA and CDR2 is YNFKEQ in the germline V gene. CDR3 nucleotide sequence: TGTGCCAGCAGCCAAGATTGGGTGAGAAACACCGGGGAGCTGTTTTTT. This encodes CASSQDWVRNTGELFF.

The chain uses TRBV9 and TRBJ2-5; perhaps D is TRBD1 or TRBD2 (5 bases each). The CDR3 is made up of 15 amino acids. Germline loops: CDR1 SGDLS, CDR2 YYNGEE. The V gene lost 0 bases and the J gene lost 4 bases, with 13 bases spanning the gap. CDR3 DNA sequence: TGTGCCAGCAGCGTAGTCGGGGCTAGCTCAGAGACCCAGTACTTC. Its protein product is CASSVVGASSETQYF.

The chain combines TRBV28 with TRBJ2-7, with 7 bases aligning to TRBD2. CDR1 and CDR2 from the germline V gene are MDHEN and SYDVKM. The V and J ends lost 4 bases and 1 base, in that order; junction bases with no gene match: 7. The CDR3 length is 15 residues. The CDR3 region is CASSSSGPLSYEQYF. The CDR3 nucleotides read TGTGCCAGCAGTTCTAGCGGACCCCTTTCCTACGAGCAGTACTTC.

The count of this clone is one. This rearrangement joins TRBV11-2 to TRBJ2-1; D is uncertain. The germline gives CDR1 SGHAT, CDR2 FQNNGV. Trimming removed 3 bases from V and 9 bases from J, with 12 bases in between. The CDR3 loop spans 13 amino acids. CDR3 in amino acids: CASSLMRVTEQFF. CDR3 nucleotides: TGTGCCAGCAGCTTGATGCGCGTCACTGAGCAGTTCTTC.

The V call is TRBV5-6, the J call TRBJ1-5; D might be TRBD1 (6 bases). With 1 base removed from V and 3 bases from J, the gap between germline ends came to 14 bases. The CDR3 length is 16 residues. The germline gives CDR1 SGHDT, CDR2 YYEEEE. Written as DNA, the CDR3 is TGTGCCAGCAGCTTGTATCACGACAGGTACAATCAGCCCCAGCATTTT. Encoded protein: CASSLYHDRYNQPQHF.

The chain recombines TRBV6-5 with TRBJ1-5, with TRBD1 matching over 11 bases. After removal of 6 bases from V and 5 bases from J, the junction contained 6 bases not matched to a gene. Germline CDR1 reads MNHEY; CDR2 reads SVGAGI. The CDR3 covers 15 residues. CDR3 sequence reads: CASSFGQGAYQPQHF. In nucleotides, the CDR3 is TGTGCCAGCAGCTTCGGACAGGGGGCTTATCAGCCCCAGCATTTT.

This clone appeared a single time. V and J are TRBV19 and TRBJ2-3; D gene uncertain. The CDR3 runs 14 residues. CDR1 is LNHDA and CDR2 is SQIVND in the germline V gene (reference sequence). The V end lost 9 bases, the J end lost 2 bases, and 15 bases lay between the germline ends. The CDR3 sequence is CASRTANPTDTQYF. The CDR3 DNA reads as TGTGCCAGCCGAACCGCCAATCCCACAGATACGCAGTATTTT.

The V and J genes are TRBV7-3 and TRBJ2-5; possible D gene TRBD1, 5 bases. This CDR3 comprises 15 residues. Trimming removed 3 bases from V and 2 bases from J, with 13 bases in between. CDR1 is SGHTA, CDR2 FQGTGA, per germline. The CDR3 region has the DNA TGTGCCAGCAGCTTCCGACAGAGCCTTCAAGAGACCCAGTACTTC. Encoded protein: CASSFRQSLQETQYF. The entire variable domain, with the rest obtained from reference TRBV7-3 and TRBJ2-5, is as follows: GAGVSQTPSNKVTEKGKYVELRCDPISGHTALYWYRQSLGQGPEFLIYFQGTGAADDSGLPNDRFFAVRPEGSVSTLKIQRTERGDSAVYLCASSFRQSLQETQYFGPGTRLLVL.

The V gene is TRBV6-6, the J gene TRBJ2-6; D unclear. The CDR3 sequence is 13 residues long. The V gene's germline CDR1 is MNHNY and CDR2 SVGAGI (reference sequence). Trimming cost V 9 bases and J 2 bases, with 8 bases left between them. Here the CDR3 reads CASRGTGANVLTF. The DNA for the CDR3 is TGTGCCAGTCGTGGTACTGGGGCCAACGTCCTGACTTTC.

The V gene is TRBV7-9, the J gene TRBJ1-5; TRBD1 matches at 12 bases. With V trimmed by 6 bases and J by 6 bases, 15 bases remained unmatched. Per germline, CDR1 SEHNR and CDR2 FQNEAQ (reference sequence). The CDR3 runs to 18 residues. The chain's CDR3 is CASSYAGTGGIGSQPQHF. The CDR3 DNA sequence: TGTGCCAGCAGTTACGCCGGGACAGGGGGCATTGGCAGTCAGCCCCAGCATTTT.

The rearrangement links TRBV6-5 to TRBJ2-1; D is unclear. The CDR3 has 14 residues. Germline V gene sequence: CDR1 MNHEY, CDR2 SVGAGI. The germline V and J ends were trimmed by 2 bases and 4 bases, with 9 bases remaining between them. The CDR3: CASSYRLEYNEQFF. CDR3 DNA sequence: TGTGCCAGCAGTTACCGGTTGGAGTACAATGAGCAGTTCTTC.

The chain is built from TRBV10-3 and TRBJ2-3; TRBD2 matches at 7 bases. From germline, CDR1 is ENHRY and CDR2 SYGVKD. V dropped 5 bases and J dropped 5; count of bases not matched to a gene: 13. The CDR3 covers 16 residues. CDR3 in DNA: TGTGCCATCAGTCATAAAGTCGCGGGAGTAGTAGATACGCAGTATTTT. Translating it yields CAISHKVAGVVDTQYF.

This sequence joins TRBV27 and TRBJ2-2; 16 bases are a match to TRBD2. The V and J ends lost 5 bases and 4 bases, in that order; junction bases with no gene match: 10. The V gene's germline CDR1 is MNHEY and CDR2 SMNVEV (reference sequence). The CDR3 is made up of 19 amino acids. The CDR3 nucleotides are TGTGCCAGCAGTCCACCGGGACTAGCGGGAGGGGGGGTCACCGGGGAGCTGTTTTTT. The encoded protein is CASSPPGLAGGGVTGELFF.

The chain uses TRBV28 and TRBJ1-1; no firm D call. Deletions cut 3 bases from V and 4 bases from J, with 15 bases between. Germline CDR1 reads MDHEN; CDR2 reads SYDVKM. CDR3 length: 15 amino acids. The CDR3, as DNA: TGTGCCAGCAGTTTCCCCAAGGGCTTGGGCACTGAAGCTTTCTTT. It translates to CASSFPKGLGTEAFF. Full variable domain (outside the CDR3, taken from reference TRBV28 and TRBJ1-1): DVKVTQSSRYLVKRTGEKVFLECVQDMDHENMFWYRQDPGLGLRLIYFSYDVKMKEKGDIPEGYSVSREKKERFSLILESASTNQTSMYLCASSFPKGLGTEAFFGQGTRLTVV.

This rearrangement joins TRBV5-1 to TRBJ2-1; possible D gene TRBD1, 6 bases. Trimming cost V 4 bases and J 4 bases, with 15 bases left between them. This CDR3 region has 15 residues. Germline lookup yields CDR1 SGHRS and CDR2 YFSETQ. The CDR3 spells CASSMGADLYNEQFF. CDR3 DNA: TGCGCCAGCAGCATGGGGGCCGATTTGTACAATGAGCAGTTCTTC.